This T cell receptor beta chain came from a study of CD8+ T cells in alopecia areata (dated by TCRdb to 2016 to 2019). General notes on the study: The study used high-throughput TCRbeta sequencing to examine T cell clonal expansion in alopecia areata, in both the C3H/HeJ mouse model and human patients. RNA was extracted with the PAXgene miRNA kit for fixed scalp, the miRNeasy kit for PBMCs, and the RNeasy kit for mouse skin. Scalp clonality was compared among normal scalp (n=4), patchy alopecia areata scalp (n=8), and alopecia totalis/universalis scalp (n=8). In humans, TCRbeta sequencing was performed on scalp tissue and on sorted CD4+ and CD8+ peripheral blood T cells from healthy controls and from patients with patchy or totalis/universalis alopecia areata. immunoSEQ multiplex PCR using 35 Vbeta forward primers and 13 Jbeta reverse primers was used to amplify TCRbeta CDR3 regions.

General study outcomes and caveats: Lesional scalp, especially in alopecia totalis/universalis, showed higher clonality and more expanded CD8+ clones than normal scalp, suggesting antigenic drive. TCR sequences shared between patients were less clear than in mice, possibly partly because of HLA diversity in the patient population. Unlike mouse skin, where gammadelta T cells dominate, normal human skin contains resident alphabeta T cells that get sequenced too, which complicates analysis of the scalp TCR repertoire.

Measured from the cysteine to the phenylalanine, the CDR3 is 14 residues long. Only the CDR3 DNA stays, 42 bases, in frame from base 1. Between the V and J ends, shortened by 5 bases and 0 bases respectively, the junction contains 8 bases. The CDR1 and CDR2 encoded by the germline V gene are MNHEY and SVGAGI. Peripheral blood and lesional scalp punch biopsies were obtained from patients with alopecia areata. After PBMCs were isolated by density centrifugation and stained for CD3, CD4 and CD8, a FACSAria was used to sort CD4+ and CD8+ T cells. Alopecia areata patients who were not treated were recruited through a multicenter biomarker study. Blood CD8+ T cells from 4 to 6 biomarker-study patients were further sorted into NKG2D-low and NKG2D-high fractions. The library relied on the immunoSEQ multiplex PCR assay. RNA was extracted from all samples and reverse transcribed into cDNA as template for TCR sequencing. SuperScript III was used for first-strand cDNA synthesis, primed with a 2:1 mix of oligo-dT and random hexamers. A synthetic immune receptor repertoire was used to gauge amplification bias, and whatever bias remained was removed computationally. The authors processed their data as follows. Raw reads were preprocessed to remove errors, and CDR3 was defined by IMGT conventions from the conserved cysteine to phenylalanine. To get clonality, Shannon entropy was normalized by log2 of the number of productive unique TCRs and the result was subtracted from 1. CD4 or CD8 identity of scalp clones was inferred by cross-referencing scalp TCRbeta sequences with sorted blood CD4 and CD8 repertoires. Entries here come from immuneACCESS through TCRdb and include only in-frame sequences with V and J called. Some clones fail to appear in such tables; in the studies checked, an unresolved V gene covers under half of the shortfall, and the cause of the remainder is unknown. The D gene and trimming were derived from the DNA, and the V and J assignments and clone size from that table. The table for this sample lists 95,000 to 150,000 clones; around 45% of them were counted only once. The ten most abundant clones make up more than 9% of the sample.

This clone was seen more than once but under ten times. Its specific antigen is unknown. No base-level quality is on record; no much larger clone is a single base apart. Sequencing was performed on NKG2D-low CD8+ T cells sorted from blood. What this sample's cell subset or site label stands for: sorted CD8+ NKG2D-low blood T cells. This chain joins TRBV6-5 to TRBJ2-1, with the D gene too uncertain to name. This receptor was identified in a human donor with alopecia areata. The CDR3 is CASSQQFSYNEQFF. The sequence in DNA is TGTGCCAGCAGTCAACAGTTCTCCTACAATGAGCAGTTCTTC.